These 24 T cell receptor beta chains share one sample of origin, sequenced in a study of cytomegalovirus exposure and HLA in healthy donors. This PCR relied on a set of 60 Vbeta primers and 13 Jbeta primers. Some clones are missing from TCRdb's copy, which holds only in-frame ones; the method was immunoSEQ multiplex PCR. The sample records some 200,000 clones, less than 80% being singletons. The specimen sequenced was PBMCs. Receptors were obtained from a girl aged 2-10 years in good health and CMV-seronegative.

This rearrangement joins TRBV5-5 to TRBJ2-7; 8 nucleotides agree with TRBD1. V shed 4 bases, J shed 1 base, and the junction held 7 bases outside the gene matches. Germline CDR1 and CDR2: SGHKS and YYEKEE (reference sequence). The CDR3 consists of 15 residues. CDR3 DNA: TGTGCCAGCAGCCAAGCGACAGGGGAATCCTACGAGCAGTACTTC. It encodes CASSQATGESYEQYF.

The gene calls are TRBV6-6 and TRBJ2-5; TRBD2 aligns across 8 bases. After removal of 6 bases from V and 9 bases from J, the junction contained 9 bases not matched to a gene. The CDR3 sequence is 13 residues long. From germline, CDR1 is MNHNY and CDR2 SVGAGI (reference sequence). In nucleotides, the CDR3 is TGTGCCAGCAGGTCCGGCCGGGGGGGGGCCCAGTACTTC. As protein: CASRSGRGGAQYF.

The sample holds one count of this clone. J is TRBJ1-1 and V is TRBV2; tentative D call: TRBD1 (5 bases). CDR3 size: 17 residues. From germline, CDR1 is SNHLY and CDR2 FYNNEI. Trimming shortened V by 0 bases and J by 3 bases, and 17 bases separated the two germline ends. CDR3 loop: CASSEARGGGVYTEAFF. CDR3 in DNA: TGTGCCAGCAGTGAAGCGCGTGGGGGGGGTGTCTACACTGAAGCTTTCTTT.

This chain links TRBV5-4 with TRBJ2-5; 10 bases are shared with TRBD1. From germline, CDR1 is SGHNT and CDR2 YYREEE (reference sequence). V shed 3 bases and J 5 bases; nucleotides not matched to a gene: 4. The CDR3 length is 14 residues. The CDR3 spells CASSWTGGLETQYF. DNA for the CDR3: TGTGCCAGCAGCTGGACAGGGGGATTGGAGACCCAGTACTTC.

The V and J genes are TRBV7-2 and TRBJ1-2; D possibly corresponds to TRBD1 (6 bases). V was pared by 8 bases and J by 0 bases, with 13 bases between. In germline, CDR1 is SGHTA, CDR2 FQGNSA. The CDR3 consists of 14 residues. DNA of the CDR3: TGTGCCAGCCGCGAACAGGGACCTAACTATGGCTACACCTTC. Translating it yields CASREQGPNYGYTF.

The chain uses TRBV6-6 and TRBJ1-4; the match to TRBD1 covers 8 bases. The J segment lost 2 bases and the V segment lost 8 bases, leaving 10 bases of the junction unmatched. Germline V gene sequence: CDR1 MNHNY, CDR2 SVGAGI (reference sequence). The CDR3 contains 16 residues. CDR3 DNA: TGTGCCAGCGCCGGGACAGGACGGGAGACTAATGAAAAACTGTTTTTT. Its protein is CASAGTGRETNEKLFF.

Comments on this clone: Within the sample, other DNA sequences also encode this same CDR3. The CDR3 region has the DNA TGTGCCAGCAGTCCGAGCGGGAGCTCCTACAATGAGCAGTTCTTC. The encoded protein is CASSPSGSSYNEQFF. The V call is TRBV7-9, the J call TRBJ2-1, with 8 bases that match TRBD2. Germline V gives CDR1 SEHNR, CDR2 FQNEAQ (reference sequence). This CDR3 has 15 amino acids. Germline trimming cut 6 bases from V and 0 bases from J; bases unmatched to any gene: 4.

This clone was seen a single time. The CDR3 loop is CASSESQGYGYTF. The CDR3 DNA follows: TGTGCCAGCAGTGAGTCGCAGGGCTATGGCTACACCTTC. This chain uses TRBV6-1 with TRBJ1-2; TRBD1 is a possible D gene (5 bases). CDR1 and CDR2 from the germline V gene are MNHNS and SASEGT. With 3 bases removed from V and 4 bases from J, the gap between germline ends came to 9 bases. The CDR3 contains 13 residues.

In DNA, the CDR3 is TGCGCCAGCAGCCAAGTGGGGGGGAGGCGGGAAAGCTACACCTTC. Protein sequence: CASSQVGGRRESYTF. This chain uses TRBV4-1 with TRBJ1-2; possibly TRBD1 for D (5 bases). CDR1 MGHRA and CDR2 YSYEKL come from the germline V gene. This CDR3 region has 15 residues. V dropped 1 base and J dropped 9 bases, with 18 bases sitting between them.

J is TRBJ2-1 and V is TRBV5-4; 8 bases line up with TRBD2. The ends lost 4 bases at V and 5 bases at J; junction bases unmatched: 8. From germline, CDR1 is SGHNT and CDR2 YYREEE (reference sequence). The CDR3 consists of 15 residues. CDR3 DNA: TGTGCCAGCAGCCCAAGCGGGGGCCTAGACAATGAGCAGTTCTTC. The encoded protein is CASSPSGGLDNEQFF.

This chain links TRBV7-9 with TRBJ2-3; TRBD2 is a possible D gene (6 bases). The germline V gene has CDR1 SEHNR and CDR2 FQNEAQ (reference sequence). The CDR3 spans 13 residues. V lost 5 bases and J lost 3, with 9 bases in between. CDR3 DNA sequence: TGTGCCAGCAGCGCCCGGGGGACAGATACGCAGTATTTT. Translation: CASSARGTDTQYF.

The CDR3 DNA is TGTGCCAGCAGCTTAGGGGGCAGAATGAACACTGAAGCTTTCTTT. Translated, it gives CASSLGGRMNTEAFF. The V gene is TRBV7-9, the J gene TRBJ1-1, with D maybe TRBD1 (5 bases). V lost 1 base and J lost 0, with 9 bases in between. Germline V gives CDR1 SEHNR, CDR2 FQNEAQ (reference sequence). The CDR3 contains 15 residues.

This clone was counted a few times. The chain couples TRBV4-2 to TRBJ2-1; D gene uncertain. V was cut by 0 bases and J by 5 bases, with 8 bases left in between. Per germline, CDR1 LGHNA and CDR2 YNFKEQ. The CDR3 has 14 amino acids. CDR3 region: CASSQDLENNEQFF. The CDR3 DNA sequence: TGTGCCAGCAGCCAAGATCTGGAGAACAATGAGCAGTTCTTC.

The V and J genes are TRBV4-1 and TRBJ2-1; a possible D gene is TRBD2 (5 bases). This CDR3 is built from 13 residues. Germline V gene sequence: CDR1 MGHRA, CDR2 YSYEKL. Deletions cut 5 bases from V and 12 bases from J, with 17 bases between. The CDR3 DNA follows: TGCGCCAGCAGCGGGATTAACGGCGGGTGGCAGTTCTTC. As protein: CASSGINGGWQFF.

The chain couples TRBV30 to TRBJ2-5, with 9 bases matching TRBD2. The length of the CDR3 is 15 residues. The V and J ends lost 3 bases and 2 bases, in that order; junction bases with no gene match: 7. CDR1 and CDR2 (germline): GTSNPN, SVGIG (reference sequence). CDR3 sequence (DNA): TGTGCCTGGAGAGCAGGACTAGCGTGGCAAGAGACCCAGTACTTC. It specifies CAWRAGLAWQETQYF.

This chain connects TRBV7-9 to TRBJ2-7; 7 bases map to TRBD1. CDR1 is SEHNR, CDR2 FQNEAQ, per germline (reference sequence). The J segment lost 2 bases and the V segment lost 5 bases, leaving 3 bases of the junction unmatched. This CDR3 has 13 residues. The CDR3 spells CASSGQEPYEQYF. CDR3 DNA: TGTGCCAGCAGCGGACAGGAGCCCTACGAGCAGTACTTC.

This chain joins TRBV7-3 and TRBJ1-1; D not resolved. Germline V gene lookup returns CDR1 SGHTA and CDR2 FQGTGA. The CDR3 spans 15 residues. V was clipped by 1 base and J by 0 bases, with 9 bases between them. The CDR3 region is CASSLRAVMNTEAFF. The CDR3 DNA follows: TGTGCCAGCAGCTTAAGGGCAGTAATGAACACTGAAGCTTTCTTT.

V is TRBV5-6 and J is TRBJ2-1; perhaps TRBD1 as D (6 bases). V gave up 3 bases and J gave up 8 bases, with 12 bases separating them. The CDR3 consists of 13 residues. Germline values: CDR1 SGHDT, CDR2 YYEEEE. The CDR3 protein is CASSSIQGDEQFF. The CDR3 nucleotides read TGTGCCAGCAGCTCGATACAGGGCGATGAGCAGTTCTTC.

In its sample, this clone was seen once. The gene calls are TRBV5-1 and TRBJ2-1; TRBD2 agrees at 8 bases. This CDR3 is built from 14 residues. V lost 7 bases and J lost 4; bases outside the gene matches: 7. CDR1 SGHRS and CDR2 YFSETQ come from the germline V gene. The CDR3 coding sequence is TGCGCCAGCGCAACTAGCGGTCATTACAATGAGCAGTTCTTC. This codes for CASATSGHYNEQFF.

The chain employs TRBV7-3 and TRBJ1-5; D gene uncertain. The V end was cut by 4 bases, the J end by 6 bases, with 13 bases between. This CDR3 has 14 residues. The V gene's germline CDR1 is SGHTA and CDR2 FQGTGA. CDR3 protein: CASSSPGEGQPQHF. The DNA of the CDR3 is TGTGCCAGCAGCTCTCCCGGAGAAGGTCAGCCCCAGCATTTT.

This clone was detected only a few times. CDR3: CASRISGSSYNEQFF. CDR3 DNA: TGTGCCAGCAGAATCAGCGGGAGCTCCTACAATGAGCAGTTCTTC. The V gene is TRBV7-9, the J gene TRBJ2-1; 8 bases are a match to TRBD2. CDR1 and CDR2 from the germline V gene are SEHNR and FQNEAQ (reference sequence). The length of the CDR3 is 15 residues. V lost 6 bases, J lost 0 bases, and 4 bases stayed unmatched. The variable domain in full, completed from reference TRBV7-9 and TRBJ2-1, reads DTGVSQNPRHKITKRGQNVTFRCDPISEHNRLYWYRQTLGQGPEFLTYFQNEAQLEKSRLLSDRFSAERPKGSFSTLEIQRTEQGDSAMYLCASRISGSSYNEQFFGPGTRLTVL.

The gene calls are TRBV9 and TRBJ1-1; D might be TRBD1 (6 bases). The CDR3 is 15 amino acids. The V end lost 0 bases, the J end lost 4 bases, and 13 bases lay between the germline ends. Germline-derived CDR1 and CDR2 are SGDLS and YYNGEE. CDR3 sequence reads: CASSVDGEGGTEAFF. The CDR3 nucleotides read TGTGCCAGCAGCGTAGATGGGGAGGGGGGCACTGAAGCTTTCTTT.

J is TRBJ1-5 and V is TRBV6-1; possible D gene TRBD1, 5 bases. The CDR3 runs to 13 residues. With 7 bases removed from V and 4 bases from J, the gap between germline ends came to 11 bases. Germline assignment: CDR1 MNHNS and CDR2 SASEGT. Here the CDR3 DNA reads TGTGCCAGCATGGGGCAAGTAAATCAGCCCCAGCATTTT. Residues: CASMGQVNQPQHF.

The CDR3 DNA reads as TGTGCCAGCAGCCCCCGAACAGGGAGTTCCGGCGAGCAGTACTTC. Protein: CASSPRTGSSGEQYF. The chain recombines TRBV9 with TRBJ2-7; the D gene is possibly TRBD1 (6 bases). CDR1 is SGDLS, CDR2 YYNGEE, per germline. CDR3 size: 15 residues. Deletions cut 4 bases from V and 6 bases from J, with 20 bases between.